The entry that follows covers one T cell receptor (beta chain) sequence. The data originate from a study of blood T cell repertoires in COVID-19. About the research overall: Whether acute or convalescent, the COVID-19 samples came from the United States, Italy and Spain.

The study recruited people aged roughly 18 to 89 years across under 25 US areas. Cohort assignment relied on participant-reported clinical history. Generated by immunoSEQ multiplex PCR, the TCRdb table keeps only in-frame clones and is missing some. This sample yields more than 85,000 clones, of which 80% to 90% are seen a single time; approximately 2.6% belongs to the top ten. With 0 bases removed from V and 1 base from J, the gap between germline ends came to 14 bases. The CDR3 is 17 amino acids. Germline V gene lookup returns CDR1 LGHNA and CDR2 YNFKEQ. This sequence originates from a woman between 50 and 59 years old who had recovered from COVID-19. The chain combines TRBV4-2 with TRBJ2-3; no firm D call. Sequenced input: PBMCs or T cells enriched from blood (not recorded which). As DNA, the CDR3 is TGTGCCAGCAGCCAAGATTCGCGACACGCCGGCACAGATACGCAGTATTTT. It codes for CASSQDSRHAGTDTQYF.